This TCR beta chain came from a study of blood T cell repertoires in COVID-19. Repertoires were generated with immunoSEQ multiplex PCR, while TCRdb's copy carries only in-frame clones and drops some. The data contain roughly 95,000 clones, under 90% of them singletons. The V end was cut by 1 base, the J end by 0 bases, with 13 bases between. The germline V gene encodes CDR1 MGHDK and CDR2 SYGVNS. The length of the CDR3 is 17 residues. V is TRBV25-1 and J is TRBJ2-1; maybe TRBD2 (7 bases). The TCR was taken from a human donor in a cohort sampled during active COVID-19. The specimen sequenced was peripheral blood. Here the CDR3 reads CASSEWEGGSSYNEQFF. In DNA, the CDR3 is TGTGCCAGCAGTGAATGGGAGGGGGGGAGCTCCTACAATGAGCAGTTCTTC.